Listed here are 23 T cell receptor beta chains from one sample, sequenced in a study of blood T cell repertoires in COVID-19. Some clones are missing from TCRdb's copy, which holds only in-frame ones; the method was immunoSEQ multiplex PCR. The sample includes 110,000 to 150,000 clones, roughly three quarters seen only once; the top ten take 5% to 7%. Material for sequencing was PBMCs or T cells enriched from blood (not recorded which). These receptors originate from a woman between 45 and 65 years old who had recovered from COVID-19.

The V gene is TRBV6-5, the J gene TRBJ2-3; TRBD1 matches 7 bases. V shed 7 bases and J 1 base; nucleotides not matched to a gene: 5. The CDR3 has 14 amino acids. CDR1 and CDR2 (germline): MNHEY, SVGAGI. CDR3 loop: CASITGQRTDTQYF. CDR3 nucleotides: TGTGCCAGCATCACGGGACAGCGCACAGATACGCAGTATTTT.

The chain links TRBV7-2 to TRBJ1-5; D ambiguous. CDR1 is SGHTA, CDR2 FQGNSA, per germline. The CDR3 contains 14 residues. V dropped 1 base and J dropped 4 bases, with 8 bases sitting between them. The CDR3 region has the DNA TGTGCCAGCAGCTTAGGGGCAGAAAATCAGCCCCAGCATTTT. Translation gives CASSLGAENQPQHF. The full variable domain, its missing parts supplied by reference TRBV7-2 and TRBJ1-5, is GAGVSQSPSNKVTEKGKDVELRCDPISGHTALYWYRQSLGQGLEFLIYFQGNSAPDKSGLPSDRFSAERTGGSVSTLTIQRTQQEDSAVYLCASSLGAENQPQHFGDGTRLSIL.

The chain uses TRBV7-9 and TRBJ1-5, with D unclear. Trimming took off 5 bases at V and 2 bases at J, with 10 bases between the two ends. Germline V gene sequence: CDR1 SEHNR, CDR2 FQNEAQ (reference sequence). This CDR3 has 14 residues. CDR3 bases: TGTGCCAGCAGCACCTCATCGGGCAATCAGCCCCAGCATTTT. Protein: CASSTSSGNQPQHF. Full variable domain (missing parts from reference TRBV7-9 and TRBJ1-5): DTGVSQNPRHKITKRGQNVTFRCDPISEHNRLYWYRQTLGQGPEFLTYFQNEAQLEKSRLLSDRFSAERPKGSFSTLEIQRTEQGDSAMYLCASSTSSGNQPQHFGDGTRLSIL.

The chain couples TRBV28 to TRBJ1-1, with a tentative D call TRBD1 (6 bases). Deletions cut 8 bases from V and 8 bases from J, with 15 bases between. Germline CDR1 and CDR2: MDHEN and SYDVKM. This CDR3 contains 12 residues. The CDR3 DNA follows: TGTGCCAGCCGTTCCGGACAGTCGGAAGCTTTCTTT. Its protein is CASRSGQSEAFF. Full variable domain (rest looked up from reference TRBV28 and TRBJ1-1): DVKVTQSSRYLVKRTGEKVFLECVQDMDHENMFWYRQDPGLGLRLIYFSYDVKMKEKGDIPEGYSVSREKKERFSLILESASTNQTSMYLCASRSGQSEAFFGQGTRLTVV.

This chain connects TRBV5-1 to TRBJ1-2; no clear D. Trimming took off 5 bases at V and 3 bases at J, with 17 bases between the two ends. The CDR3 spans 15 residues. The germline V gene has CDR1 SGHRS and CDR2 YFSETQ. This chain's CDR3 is CASRVDPGRDYGYTF. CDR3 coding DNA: TGCGCCAGCAGGGTAGATCCGGGAAGGGACTATGGCTACACCTTC.

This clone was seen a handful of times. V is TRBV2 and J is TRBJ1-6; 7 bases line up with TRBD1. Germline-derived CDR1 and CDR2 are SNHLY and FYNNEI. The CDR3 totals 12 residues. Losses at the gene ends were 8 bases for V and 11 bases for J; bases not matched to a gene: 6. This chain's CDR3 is CASETTGTPLHF. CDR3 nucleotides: TGTGCCAGCGAAACGACAGGGACACCCCTCCACTTT.

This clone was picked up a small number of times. CDR3 amino acids: CASSSAGGGTGNTIYF. The CDR3 coding sequence is TGTGCCAGCAGCTCGGCGGGGGGAGGGACTGGAAACACCATATATTTT. This chain uses TRBV7-2 with TRBJ1-3; perhaps TRBD1 as D (5 bases). V gave up 4 bases and J gave up 2 bases, with 15 bases separating them. The germline V gene has CDR1 SGHTA and CDR2 FQGNSA. The CDR3 sequence is 16 residues long.

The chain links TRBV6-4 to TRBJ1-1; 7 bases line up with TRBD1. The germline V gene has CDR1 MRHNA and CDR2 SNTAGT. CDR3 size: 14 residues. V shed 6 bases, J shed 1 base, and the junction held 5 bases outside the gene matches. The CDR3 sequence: CASRETGKNTEAFF. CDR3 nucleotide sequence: TGTGCCAGCAGGGAGACAGGGAAGAACACTGAAGCTTTCTTT.

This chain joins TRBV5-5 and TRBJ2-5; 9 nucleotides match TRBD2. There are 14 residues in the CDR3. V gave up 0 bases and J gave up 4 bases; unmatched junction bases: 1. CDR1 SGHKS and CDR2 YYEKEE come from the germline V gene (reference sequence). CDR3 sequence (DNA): TGTGCCAGCAGCTTGGGCGGGGGGGGAGAGACCCAGTACTTC. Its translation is CASSLGGGGETQYF.

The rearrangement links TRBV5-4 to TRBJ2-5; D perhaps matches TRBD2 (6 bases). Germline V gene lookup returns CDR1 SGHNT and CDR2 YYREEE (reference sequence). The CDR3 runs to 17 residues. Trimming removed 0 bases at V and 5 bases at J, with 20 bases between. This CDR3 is CASSLGLHAARGETQYF. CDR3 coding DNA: TGTGCCAGCAGCTTGGGCCTACATGCCGCCCGGGGGGAGACCCAGTACTTC.

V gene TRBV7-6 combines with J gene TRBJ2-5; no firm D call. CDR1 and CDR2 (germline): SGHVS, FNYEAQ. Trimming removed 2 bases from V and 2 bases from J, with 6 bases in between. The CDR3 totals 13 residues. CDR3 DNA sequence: TGTGCCAGCAGCTTAAAACAACAAGAGACCCAGTACTTC. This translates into CASSLKQQETQYF.

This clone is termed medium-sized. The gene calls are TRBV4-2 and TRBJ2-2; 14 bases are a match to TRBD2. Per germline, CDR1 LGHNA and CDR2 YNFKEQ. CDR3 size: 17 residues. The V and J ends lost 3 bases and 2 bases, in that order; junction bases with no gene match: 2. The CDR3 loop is CASSQGLAGANTGELFF. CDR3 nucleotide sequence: TGTGCCAGCAGCCAGGGACTAGCGGGGGCCAACACCGGGGAGCTGTTTTTT.

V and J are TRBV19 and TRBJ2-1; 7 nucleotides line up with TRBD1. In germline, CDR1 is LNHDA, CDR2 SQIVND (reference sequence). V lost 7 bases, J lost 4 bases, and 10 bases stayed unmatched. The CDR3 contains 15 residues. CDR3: CASKATDRRYNEQFF. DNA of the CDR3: TGTGCCAGTAAGGCGACGGACAGGAGGTACAATGAGCAGTTCTTC.

CDR3 sequence: CASSPGDRVVDTQYF. Here the CDR3 DNA reads TGTGCCAGCTCACCGGGGGACAGGGTGGTAGATACGCAGTATTTT. The chain couples TRBV18 to TRBJ2-3; 9 bases align to TRBD1. With 3 bases clipped from V and 5 bases from J, the junction kept 6 bases outside the gene matches. CDR1 and CDR2 (germline): KGHSH, LQKENI. The CDR3 has 15 amino acids.

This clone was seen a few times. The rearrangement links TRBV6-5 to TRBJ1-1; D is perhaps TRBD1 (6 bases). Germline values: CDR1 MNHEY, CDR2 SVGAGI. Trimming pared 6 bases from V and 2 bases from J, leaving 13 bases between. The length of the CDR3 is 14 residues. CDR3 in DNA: TGTGCCAGCAGAGACGGACAGAGAAACACTGAAGCTTTCTTT. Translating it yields CASRDGQRNTEAFF.

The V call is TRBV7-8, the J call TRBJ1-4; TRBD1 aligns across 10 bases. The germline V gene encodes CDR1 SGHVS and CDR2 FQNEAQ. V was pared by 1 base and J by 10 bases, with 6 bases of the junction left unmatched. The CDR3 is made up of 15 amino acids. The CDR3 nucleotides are TGTGCCAGCAGCTTAGGGGGGACAGGGGCACCAAAACTGTTTTTT. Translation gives CASSLGGTGAPKLFF.

CDR3 DNA: TGTGCCAGCAGTTCCGGAGGGGCCCAATATTCACCCCTCCACTTT. Encoded protein: CASSSGGAQYSPLHF. The chain links TRBV28 to TRBJ1-6, with D perhaps matching TRBD1 (5 bases). V shed 4 bases and J shed 8 bases, with 15 bases lying between them. Germline CDR1 is MDHEN and CDR2 is SYDVKM. The CDR3 has 15 amino acids.

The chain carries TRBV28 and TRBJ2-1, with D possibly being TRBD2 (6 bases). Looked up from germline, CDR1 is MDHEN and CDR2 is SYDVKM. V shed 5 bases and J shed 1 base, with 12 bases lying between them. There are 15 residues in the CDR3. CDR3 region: CASSAYAGSYNEQFF. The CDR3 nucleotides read TGTGCCAGCAGTGCCTATGCGGGGTCCTACAATGAGCAGTTCTTC.

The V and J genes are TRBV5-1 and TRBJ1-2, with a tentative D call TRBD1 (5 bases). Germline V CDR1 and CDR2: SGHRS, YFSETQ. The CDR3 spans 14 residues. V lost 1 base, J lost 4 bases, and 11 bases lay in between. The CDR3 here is CASSLTGEAYGYTF. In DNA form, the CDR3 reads TGCGCCAGCAGCTTGACGGGGGAGGCCTATGGCTACACCTTC.

CDR3 in DNA: TGTGCCAGCAGTATAACTCCTACCTACGAGCAGTACTTC. The encoded protein is CASSITPTYEQYF. V and J are TRBV2 and TRBJ2-7; no clear D gene. Trimming removed 5 bases from V and 2 bases from J, with 10 bases in between. Germline CDR1 and CDR2: SNHLY and FYNNEI. This CDR3 contains 13 residues.

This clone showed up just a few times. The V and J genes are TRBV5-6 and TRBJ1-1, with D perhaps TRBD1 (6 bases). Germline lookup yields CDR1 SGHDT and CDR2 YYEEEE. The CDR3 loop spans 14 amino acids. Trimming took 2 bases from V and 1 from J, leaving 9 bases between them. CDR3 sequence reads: CASSLGGRNTEAFF. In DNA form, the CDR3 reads TGTGCCAGCAGCTTAGGGGGACGGAACACTGAAGCTTTCTTT.

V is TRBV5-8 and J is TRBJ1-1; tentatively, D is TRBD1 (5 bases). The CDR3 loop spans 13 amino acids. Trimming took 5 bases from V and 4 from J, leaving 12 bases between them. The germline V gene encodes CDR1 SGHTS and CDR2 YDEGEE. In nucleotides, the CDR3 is TGTGCCAGCAGATCCAGGGATTTCACTGAAGCTTTCTTT. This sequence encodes CASRSRDFTEAFF.

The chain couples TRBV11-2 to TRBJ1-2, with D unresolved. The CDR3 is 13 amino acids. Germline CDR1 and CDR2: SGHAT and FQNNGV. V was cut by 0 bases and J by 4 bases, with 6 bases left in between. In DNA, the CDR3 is TGTGCCAGCAGCTTAGATGGGCTCTATGGCTACACCTTC. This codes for CASSLDGLYGYTF. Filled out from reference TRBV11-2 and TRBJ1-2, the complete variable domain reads EAGVAQSPRYKIIEKRQSVAFWCNPISGHATLYWYQQILGQGPKLLIQFQNNGVVDDSQLPKDRFSAERLKGVDSTLKIQPAKLEDSAVYLCASSLDGLYGYTFGSGTRLTVV.